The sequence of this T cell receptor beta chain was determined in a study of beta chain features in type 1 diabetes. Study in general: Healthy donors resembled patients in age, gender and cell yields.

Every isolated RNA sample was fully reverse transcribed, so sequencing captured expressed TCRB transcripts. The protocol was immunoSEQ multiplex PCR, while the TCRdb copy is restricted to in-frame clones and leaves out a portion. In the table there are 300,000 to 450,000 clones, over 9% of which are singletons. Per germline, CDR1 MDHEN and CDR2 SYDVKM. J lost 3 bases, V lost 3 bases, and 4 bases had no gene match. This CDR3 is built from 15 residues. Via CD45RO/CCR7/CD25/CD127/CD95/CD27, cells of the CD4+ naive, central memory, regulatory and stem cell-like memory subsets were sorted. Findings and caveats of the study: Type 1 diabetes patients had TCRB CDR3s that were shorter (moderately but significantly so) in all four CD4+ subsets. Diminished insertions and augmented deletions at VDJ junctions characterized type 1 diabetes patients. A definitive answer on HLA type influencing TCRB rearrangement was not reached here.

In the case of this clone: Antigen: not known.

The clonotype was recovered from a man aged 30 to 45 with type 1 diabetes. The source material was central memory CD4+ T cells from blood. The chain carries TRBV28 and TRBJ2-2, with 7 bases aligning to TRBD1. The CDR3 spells CASSFPTGDTGELFF. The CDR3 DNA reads TGTGCCAGCAGTTTTCCCACAGGGGACACCGGGGAGCTGTTTTTT.